Below are 26 T cell receptor beta chains sequenced from a single sample in a study of identical twins. Each CDR3 protein gets one entry after TCRdb re-called the 5' RACE reads with MiXCR. Altogether about 470,000 distinct CDR3 sequences are present, 24% being singletons, with the ten largest covering roughly 3%. The same sample was also studied in work on T cells expressing NK-cell markers.

Material: CD4+ T cells sorted from blood. All receptors derive from a woman aged 18-29 years in good health.

For this clonotype: An end of the junction does not agree with germline; a read error may underlie this. This chain connects TRBV14 to TRBJ2-4, with 8 bases matching TRBD2. CDR3 length: 17 residues. CDR1 SGHDN and CDR2 FVKESK come from the germline V gene. CDR3 DNA sequence: TGTGCCAGCAGCCACCCTAAAGCGGGGGAGACCAAAAACACTCAGTACTTC. Translating it yields CASSHPKAGETKNTQYF.

This clonotype was counted a few times. The V and J genes are TRBV2 and TRBJ2-1; no clear D. V was pared by 5 bases and J by 9 bases, with 11 bases between. Germline CDR1 is SNHLY and CDR2 is FYNNEI. This CDR3 comprises 12 residues. CDR3 loop: CASSPPGGEQFF. The CDR3 nucleotides read TGTGCCAGCAGTCCACCGGGCGGTGAGCAGTTCTTC. The whole variable domain, remainder taken from reference TRBV2 and TRBJ2-1, is EPEVTQTPSHQVTQMGQEVILRCVPISNHLYFYWYRQILGQKVEFLVSFYNNEISEKSEIFDDQFSVERPDGSNFTLKIRSTKLEDSAMYFCASSPPGGEQFFGPGTRLTVL.

The rearrangement links TRBV10-3 to TRBJ1-1, with D possibly being TRBD1 (6 bases). The germline V gene has CDR1 ENHRY and CDR2 SYGVKD. Deletions cut 7 bases from V and 1 base from J, with 10 bases between. The CDR3 sequence is 13 residues long. Here the CDR3 reads CAITQDRNTEAFF. DNA for the CDR3: TGTGCCATCACCCAGGACAGGAACACTGAAGCTTTCTTT.

The rearrangement uses TRBV5-6 and TRBJ2-7; D is ambiguous. Germline CDR1 is SGHDT and CDR2 is YYEEEE. The CDR3 covers 14 residues. Trimming left V 4 bases short and J 7 bases short, with 18 bases between. The CDR3 region is CASSIIRPHLEQYF. As DNA, the CDR3 is TGTGCCAGCAGCATTATCCGCCCACACTTGGAGCAGTACTTC. The whole variable domain, remainder taken from reference TRBV5-6 and TRBJ2-7, is DAGVTQSPTHLIKTRGQQVTLRCSPKSGHDTVSWYQQALGQGPQFIFQYYEEEERQRGNFPDRFSGHQFPNYSSELNVNALLLGDSALYLCASSIIRPHLEQYFGPGTRLTVT.

This chain uses TRBV18 with TRBJ2-1; TRBD2 is a possible D gene (5 bases). The germline V gene has CDR1 KGHSH and CDR2 LQKENI. Trimming removed 2 bases from V and 8 bases from J, with 7 bases in between. The CDR3 consists of 12 residues. CDR3 region: CASSPVAYEQFF. In DNA, the CDR3 is TGTGCCAGCTCACCAGTAGCGTATGAGCAGTTCTTC.

The chain has TRBV6-1 and TRBJ2-5; 10 bases are a match to TRBD1. The CDR3 sequence is 15 residues long. The germline V gene encodes CDR1 MNHNS and CDR2 SASEGT. The V segment lost 5 bases and the J segment 5 bases; nucleotides outside the gene matches: 8. This chain's CDR3 is CASSPSGTGVETQYF. The CDR3, as DNA: TGTGCCAGCAGTCCCTCCGGGACAGGGGTCGAGACCCAGTACTTC.

The CDR3, as DNA: TGTGCCATCGGACTAAGCGAAGGCTACACCTTC. Protein: CAIGLSEGYTF. The V gene is TRBV10-3, the J gene TRBJ1-2, with D unclear. Germline V gene data show CDR1 as ENHRY and CDR2 as SYGVKD. The CDR3 contains 11 residues. The germline V and J ends were trimmed by 8 bases and 8 bases, with 12 bases remaining between them.

This chain connects TRBV9 to TRBJ2-3; TRBD1 aligns across 7 bases. The germline CDR1 and CDR2 sequences are SGDLS and YYNGEE. This CDR3 contains 15 residues. The J segment lost 2 bases and the V segment lost 0 bases, leaving 3 bases of the junction unmatched. The CDR3 DNA reads as TGTGCCAGCAGCGTAGGGGGACAGCTCACAGATACGCAGTATTTT. This translates into CASSVGGQLTDTQYF. The full variable domain, in which reference TRBV9 and TRBJ2-3 provide the parts outside the CDR3, is DSGVTQTPKHLITATGQRVTLRCSPRSGDLSVYWYQQSLDQGLQFLIQYYNGEERAKGNILERFSAQQFPDLHSELNLSSLELGDSALYFCASSVGGQLTDTQYFGPGTRLTVL.

The V gene is TRBV10-3, the J gene TRBJ2-5; 7 bases map to TRBD2. The V segment lost 1 base and the J segment 5 bases; nucleotides outside the gene matches: 1. Germline-derived CDR1 and CDR2 are ENHRY and SYGVKD. The CDR3 totals 13 residues. The CDR3 spells CAISELLAETQYF. The CDR3 DNA reads as TGTGCCATCAGTGAGTTACTAGCGGAGACCCAGTACTTC.

The table lists this clonotype with a few counts. The chain has TRBV10-3 and TRBJ2-3, with TRBD2 as a possible D gene (5 bases). Trimming shortened V by 4 bases and J by 0 bases, and 8 bases separated the two germline ends. The CDR3 is 14 amino acids. CDR1 and CDR2 from the germline V gene are ENHRY and SYGVKD. For the CDR3, the DNA is TGTGCCATCAGTGCGGGGAGTAGCACAGATACGCAGTATTTT. Encoded protein: CAISAGSSTDTQYF.

The CDR3 is CASSLEGIGGRTQYF. CDR3 bases: TGTGCCAGCAGCTTAGAGGGTATCGGCGGGAGGACGCAGTATTTT. The chain links TRBV7-2 to TRBJ2-3, with 8 positions matching TRBD2. The germline V gene encodes CDR1 SGHTA and CDR2 FQGNSA. This CDR3 is 15 amino acids long. Unmatched junction bases numbered 9, after V lost 1 base and J lost 9 bases.

CDR3 nucleotide sequence: TGTGCCAGTAGTCCCCGGGACAGTAGATCAGTCAATGAGCAGTTCTTC. Amino acids: CASSPRDSRSVNEQFF. The chain has TRBV19 and TRBJ2-1; 7 nucleotides match TRBD1. The V and J ends lost 5 bases and 6 bases, in that order; junction bases with no gene match: 13. The CDR3 is made up of 16 amino acids. The germline CDR1 and CDR2 sequences are LNHDA and SQIVND (reference sequence).

The chain joins TRBV12-3 or TRBV12-4 to TRBJ2-2; D call uncertain. Trimming pared 7 bases from V and 7 bases from J, leaving 13 bases between. CDR3 size: 13 residues. The CDR3 region is CASTRQSGGELFF. Here the CDR3 DNA reads TGTGCCAGCACCAGGCAGTCAGGCGGGGAGCTGTTTTTT.

This clonotype was seen more than once but under ten times. The J gene is TRBJ2-3, the V gene TRBV18, with D maybe TRBD1 (5 bases). V lost 1 base to trimming and J lost 2 bases, with 13 bases between them. Germline values: CDR1 KGHSH, CDR2 LQKENI. The CDR3 sequence is 16 residues long. CDR3 protein: CASSPRNRQITDTQYF. CDR3 sequence (DNA): TGTGCCAGCTCACCACGAAACCGACAGATCACAGATACGCAGTATTTT.

This sequence joins TRBV5-1 and TRBJ2-1; 13 nucleotides line up with TRBD2. Germline CDR1 reads SGHRS; CDR2 reads YFSETQ. The junction had 2 bases not matched to a gene; V was cut back by 0 bases and J by 5 bases. The CDR3 is 16 amino acids. Written as DNA, the CDR3 is TGCGCCAGCAGCTTGGAGGGACTAGCGGGGCACAATGAGCAGTTCTTC. Protein: CASSLEGLAGHNEQFF.

In its sample, this clonotype was seen once. This chain joins TRBV13 and TRBJ2-7; D possibly corresponds to TRBD2 (6 bases). CDR1 and CDR2 (germline): PRHDT, FYEKMQ (reference sequence). V was shortened by 1 base and J by 6 bases, with 16 bases between the two germline ends. This CDR3 comprises 15 residues. The CDR3 DNA sequence: TGTGCCAGCAGCTTAGTCATTGGCGGGGCCGGCGAGCAGTACTTC. Translated, it gives CASSLVIGGAGEQYF.

The rearrangement joins TRBV7-9 to TRBJ2-1; 13 nucleotides line up with TRBD2. The CDR3 is 16 residues long. CDR1 and CDR2 (germline): SEHNR, FQNEAQ (reference sequence). With 5 bases clipped from V and 6 bases from J, the junction kept 7 bases outside the gene matches. The CDR3 region is CASSPERTSGSNEQFF. Written as DNA, the CDR3 is TGTGCCAGCAGCCCAGAGAGGACTAGCGGGAGCAATGAGCAGTTCTTC. The complete variable domain, with remaining parts taken from reference TRBV7-9 and TRBJ2-1, reads DTGVSQNPRHKITKRGQNVTFRCDPISEHNRLYWYRQTLGQGPEFLTYFQNEAQLEKSRLLSDRFSAERPKGSFSTLEIQRTEQGDSAMYLCASSPERTSGSNEQFFGPGTRLTVL.

In this sample, this clonotype turned up many times. The chain couples TRBV20-1 to TRBJ1-6, with D possibly TRBD1 on 5 matching bases. Germline V gives CDR1 DFQATT, CDR2 SNEGSKA (reference sequence). The length of the CDR3 is 15 residues. V was pared by 1 base and J by 7 bases, with 14 bases between. DNA for the CDR3: TGCAGTGCTAGAGTTTTGGGGCTCAACAATTCACCCCTCCACTTT. Protein product: CSARVLGLNNSPLHF.

A few counts support this clonotype. V is TRBV5-1 and J is TRBJ2-3; D perhaps matches TRBD1 (5 bases). This CDR3 has 15 residues. V was pared by 4 bases and J by 6 bases, with 18 bases between. Germline lookup yields CDR1 SGHRS and CDR2 YFSETQ. As DNA, the CDR3 is TGCGCCAGCAGCGCCGGTTGGACAAAATGGGATACGCAGTATTTT. Translation gives CASSAGWTKWDTQYF.

This clonotype showed up many times. The chain couples TRBV12-3 or TRBV12-4 to TRBJ2-6, with unresolved D. Deletions cut 3 bases from V and 2 bases from J, with 2 bases between. The CDR3 runs 13 residues. CDR3 residues: CASSLAGANVLTF. The CDR3, as DNA: TGTGCCAGCAGTTTGGCTGGGGCCAACGTCCTGACTTTC.

This sequence joins TRBV20-1 and TRBJ2-5; 9 nucleotides line up with TRBD2. V shed 5 bases, J shed 3 bases, and the junction held 4 bases outside the gene matches. CDR1 DFQATT and CDR2 SNEGSKA come from the germline V gene (reference sequence). The CDR3 has 13 residues. The CDR3 sequence is CSALTSGKETQYF. As DNA, the CDR3 is TGCAGTGCTCTGACTAGCGGTAAAGAGACCCAGTACTTC.

CDR3 sequence: CASSPSRTSGNLNEQFF. CDR3 sequence (DNA): TGTGCCAGCAGTCCATCCCGGACTAGCGGGAATTTAAATGAGCAGTTCTTC. The chain is built from TRBV12-3 or TRBV12-4 and TRBJ2-1; 12 bases map to TRBD2. The trim removed 5 bases at V and 7 bases at J, leaving 12 bases unmatched. This CDR3 region has 17 residues.

This clonotype was detected a few times. The chain has TRBV7-8 and TRBJ1-5; D is undetermined. CDR1 SGHVS and CDR2 FQNEAQ come from the germline V gene. Trimming left V 6 bases short and J 0 bases short, with 9 bases between. This CDR3 is 14 amino acids long. The CDR3, as DNA: TGTGCCAGCAGTGGGCCATATAGCAATCAGCCCCAGCATTTT. It translates to CASSGPYSNQPQHF. Variable domain in full (rest from reference TRBV7-8 and TRBJ1-5): GAGVSQSPRYKVAKRGQDVALRCDPISGHVSLFWYQQALGQGPEFLTYFQNEAQLDKSGLPSDRFFAERPEGSVSTLKIQRTQQEDSAVYLCASSGPYSNQPQHFGDGTRLSIL.

This clonotype has just a few counts. V gene TRBV20-1 combines with J gene TRBJ1-1; TRBD1 might be the D (6 bases). This CDR3 is 15 amino acids long. Germline-derived CDR1 and CDR2 are DFQATT and SNEGSKA (reference sequence). V shed 3 bases and J shed 0 bases, with 14 bases lying between them. This chain's CDR3 is CSARTPGHMNTEAFF. In DNA form, the CDR3 reads TGCAGTGCTAGGACACCGGGACACATGAACACTGAAGCTTTCTTT.

The chain is built from TRBV5-1 and TRBJ1-1; TRBD1 matches at 11 bases. Germline trimming cut 4 bases from V and 6 bases from J; bases unmatched to any gene: 8. Germline loops: CDR1 SGHRS, CDR2 YFSETQ. The CDR3 sequence is 15 residues long. CDR3 residues: CASSREPGQGAEAFF. The CDR3 nucleotides read TGCGCCAGCAGCAGGGAACCGGGACAGGGGGCTGAAGCTTTCTTT.

Only a few counts were recorded for this clonotype. Its ends do not fully match the called genes, so a read error is possible. The chain combines TRBV10-3 with TRBJ2-1; 8 bases line up with TRBD2. Germline assignment: CDR1 ENHRY and CDR2 SYGVKD. The CDR3 spans 16 residues. The CDR3 sequence is CAISDFSGEAYDEQFF. The CDR3 DNA reads TGTGCCATCAGTGATTTTAGCGGGGAAGCCTACGATGAGCAGTTCTTC.